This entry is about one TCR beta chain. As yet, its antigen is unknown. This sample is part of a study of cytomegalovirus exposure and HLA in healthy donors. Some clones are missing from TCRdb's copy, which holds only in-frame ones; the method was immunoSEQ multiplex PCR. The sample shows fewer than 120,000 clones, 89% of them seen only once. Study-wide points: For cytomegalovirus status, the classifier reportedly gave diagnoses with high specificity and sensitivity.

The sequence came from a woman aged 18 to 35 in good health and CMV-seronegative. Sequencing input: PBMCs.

The CDR3 here is CSVLGGERYYEQYF. The CDR3 nucleotides are TGCAGCGTTCTAGGCGGAGAGAGGTACTACGAGCAGTACTTC. This chain links TRBV29-1 with TRBJ2-7, with D hard to call. The ends were cut back, 5 bases at V and 3 bases at J, with 17 bases in the middle. Germline CDR1 is SQVTM and CDR2 is ANQGSEA. The CDR3 runs 14 residues.